Following are 16 T cell receptor beta chains from one sample sequenced in a study of OX40 agonist ivuxolimab in advanced cancers. Profiling relied on immunoSEQ multiplex PCR, and the TCRdb table lists in-frame clones only, not all of them. The sample includes 37,000 or so clones, around four fifths of them seen just once. The sample consisted of CD4+ or CD8+ T cells sorted from blood, taken in a trial of the OX40 agonist ivuxolimab. These receptors all come from an adult with an advanced solid tumor such as melanoma, head and neck, liver or kidney cancer.

The V and J genes are TRBV7-6 and TRBJ2-5; 10 bases are a match to TRBD1. TRBJ2-7 explains the end of the DNA better; the J call may be wrong. This CDR3 has 14 amino acids. Germline loops: CDR1 SGHVS, CDR2 FNYEAQ. CDR3 nucleotides: TGTGCCAGCACCTTCCGGGACAGGGGCTACGAGCAGTACTTC. Amino acid sequence: CASTFRDRGYEQYF.

V is TRBV7-2 and J is TRBJ2-7; possibly TRBD2 for D (6 bases). Germline V lookup: CDR1 SGHTA, CDR2 FQGNSA. The CDR3 has 16 residues. V lost 5 bases, J lost 3 bases, and 20 bases lay in between. CDR3 sequence: CASSPGGTANLYEQYF. In DNA form, the CDR3 reads TGTGCCAGCAGCCCCGGCGGGACCGCCAACCTCTACGAGCAGTACTTC.

The sample holds one count of this clone. V and J are TRBV5-1 and TRBJ2-7; D is ambiguous. Trimming took off 1 base at V and 0 bases at J, with 11 bases between the two ends. There are 15 residues in the CDR3. Germline V gene sequence: CDR1 SGHRS, CDR2 YFSETQ. The CDR3 DNA reads as TGCGCCAGCAGCTTGAAACAGACAAGCTCCTACGAGCAGTACTTC. Translating gives CASSLKQTSSYEQYF. The full variable domain, rest sourced from reference TRBV5-1 and TRBJ2-7, is KAGVTQTPRYLIKTRGQQVTLSCSPISGHRSVSWYQQTPGQGLQFLFEYFSETQRNKGNFPGRFSGRQFSNSRSEMNVSTLELGDSALYLCASSLKQTSSYEQYFGPGTRLTVT.

This chain joins TRBV7-2 and TRBJ2-1; TRBD2 matches 16 bases. J gave up 7 bases and V 3 bases, and 6 bases lay outside the gene matches. The CDR3 sequence is 17 residues long. From germline, CDR1 is SGHTA and CDR2 FQGNSA. CDR3 DNA sequence: TGTGCCAGCAGCTTTAAGGGACTAGCGGGGGGGCCGAATGAGCAGTTCTTC. This encodes CASSFKGLAGGPNEQFF.

This rearrangement joins TRBV7-8 to TRBJ2-5; D uncertain. Judging by the DNA end, TRBJ2-7 fits better; the J call may be wrong. Per germline, CDR1 SGHVS and CDR2 FQNEAQ. There are 15 residues in the CDR3. The CDR3 region is CASSSPQGLGYEQYF. CDR3 DNA sequence: TGTGCCAGCAGCTCACCCCAAGGGTTAGGCTACGAGCAGTACTTC.

CDR3 sequence (DNA): TGTGCCAGCTCACCACCCGCAAACAGGGACTATGGCTACACCTTC. Protein sequence: CASSPPANRDYGYTF. The chain combines TRBV18 with TRBJ1-2, with D perhaps TRBD1 (6 bases). Germline CDR1 and CDR2: KGHSH and LQKENI. V was shortened by 0 bases and J by 3 bases, with 11 bases between the two germline ends. This CDR3 is 15 amino acids long.

This sequence joins TRBV2 and TRBJ1-1; 10 bases match TRBD1. The CDR3 runs to 15 residues. Germline assignment: CDR1 SNHLY and CDR2 FYNNEI. The trim removed 4 bases at V and 1 base at J, leaving 3 bases unmatched. As DNA, the CDR3 is TGTGCCAGCAGTGGGGACAGGGGACCGAACACTGAAGCTTTCTTT. Protein: CASSGDRGPNTEAFF.

The chain combines TRBV7-9 with TRBJ2-3, with 8 bases matching TRBD2. Germline V gene sequence: CDR1 SEHNR, CDR2 FQNEAQ (reference sequence). Trimming took 3 bases from V and 4 from J; bases not matched to a gene: 12. The CDR3 is 17 amino acids. CDR3 loop: CASSLISIKRESDTQYF. DNA of the CDR3: TGTGCCAGCAGCTTGATTTCAATTAAGCGGGAGTCAGATACGCAGTATTTT.

The chain couples TRBV4-1 to TRBJ2-5; TRBD2 matches 10 bases. Germline assignment: CDR1 MGHRA and CDR2 YSYEKL. With V trimmed by 0 bases and J by 1 base, 5 bases remained unmatched. The CDR3 extends over 17 amino acids. The CDR3 loop is CASSQDSGLAFQETQYF. The CDR3 region has the DNA TGCGCCAGCAGCCAAGACTCGGGACTAGCGTTCCAAGAGACCCAGTACTTC.

This chain links TRBV4-1 with TRBJ2-1; D gene unclear. Germline V gene sequence: CDR1 MGHRA, CDR2 YSYEKL. The CDR3 totals 11 residues. The V gene lost 3 bases and the J gene lost 8 bases, with 5 bases spanning the gap. CDR3 region: CASSQWDEQFF. In DNA, the CDR3 is TGCGCCAGCAGCCAGTGGGATGAGCAGTTCTTC.

This clone was counted once. The chain employs TRBV18 and TRBJ1-2; D not certain. V shed 2 bases and J shed 3 bases, with 7 bases lying between them. The CDR3 is made up of 13 amino acids. CDR1 is KGHSH and CDR2 is LQKENI in the germline V gene. CDR3 in amino acids: CASSPSVDYGYTF. The CDR3 nucleotides read TGTGCCAGCTCACCATCAGTTGACTATGGCTACACCTTC.

The CDR3 nucleotides read TGTGCCAGTAGTGCAGGGACAGACCAAGAGACCCAGTACTTC. Translated: CASSAGTDQETQYF. V usage is TRBV19 and J usage is TRBJ2-5; 7 nucleotides line up with TRBD1. The V and J ends lost 5 bases and 0 bases, in that order; junction bases with no gene match: 3. CDR1 is LNHDA, CDR2 SQIVND, per germline (reference sequence). The CDR3 extends over 14 amino acids.

The chain combines TRBV18 with TRBJ1-4; 7 nucleotides line up with TRBD1. V gave up 6 bases and J gave up 8 bases; unmatched junction bases: 12. CDR3 length equals 15 residues. Germline V gene sequence: CDR1 KGHSH, CDR2 LQKENI. The CDR3 nucleotides read TGTGCCAGCTCCTCCGGGACAGCAGCTTTCGAAAAACTGTTTTTT. This translates into CASSSGTAAFEKLFF.

The sample holds one count of this clone. The chain uses TRBV5-6 and TRBJ1-3; the D is unclear. CDR1 is SGHDT, CDR2 YYEEEE, per germline. The CDR3 contains 12 residues. The V end was cut by 0 bases, the J end by 4 bases, with 2 bases between. The CDR3 DNA sequence: TGTGCCAGCAGCTTGGGAGGAAACACCATATATTTT. Translated: CASSLGGNTIYF.

V and J are TRBV18 and TRBJ2-2, with 8 bases aligning to TRBD1. This CDR3 region has 16 residues. V dropped 3 bases and J dropped 2; count of bases not matched to a gene: 5. CDR1 and CDR2 (germline): KGHSH, LQKENI. The CDR3 bases are TGTGCCAGCTCACCGGCAGGGGGCTTTAACACCGGGGAGCTGTTTTTT. This translates into CASSPAGGFNTGELFF. The entire variable domain, with the rest obtained from reference TRBV18 and TRBJ2-2, is as follows: NAGVMQNPRHLVRRRGQEARLRCSPMKGHSHVYWYRQLPEEGLKFMVYLQKENIIDESGMPKERFSAEFPKEGPSILRIQQVVRGDSAAYFCASSPAGGFNTGELFFGEGSRLTVL.

J is TRBJ2-3 and V is TRBV4-3; 8 positions agree with TRBD2. The V and J ends lost 0 bases and 0 bases, in that order; junction bases with no gene match: 5. Germline CDR1 reads LGHNA; CDR2 reads YSLEER. This CDR3 has 17 amino acids. The CDR3 reads CASSQDAGGPSTDTQYF. Here the CDR3 DNA reads TGCGCCAGCAGCCAAGATGCGGGGGGCCCTAGCACAGATACGCAGTATTTT.